The T cell receptor (beta chain) described here comes from a study of human T cells and chemical hapten exposure. General observations from the study: Following DPC sensitization, TCRs present above 1 in 1000 frequency showed no change. PT1 expanded TCR counts and patch test score were linked, and their correlation was positive. It should be noted that donors had alopecia, so their immune response may differ from healthy people's.

As to time point: patch test 2, 6 weeks after DPC sensitization. Treatment given: therapeutic diphenylcyclopropenone sensitization with weekly scalp DPC. This CDR3 is built from 15 residues. Trimming at V came to 1 base and at J to 5 bases, leaving 5 bases not matched to a gene. Germline-derived CDR1 and CDR2 are LGHDT and YNNKEL (reference sequence). This clonotype has a count of ten or more. Antigen: not known. Via MiXCR, TCRdb re-called the RACE reads, giving one row per CDR3 protein. The table records fewer than 150,000 distinct CDR3 sequences, roughly 12% of them present only once. The receptor's source is a woman aged 45-60 years with alopecia areata. Some clones in this sample may be carry-over from other donors' samples. The chain uses TRBV3-1 and TRBJ1-1; 9 bases fit TRBD1. The input for sequencing was whole blood, taken in connection with sensitization to the hapten diphenylcyclopropenone (DPC). The CDR3 reads CASSQGGTGSTEAFF. CDR3 nucleotide sequence: TGTGCCAGCAGCCAAGGAGGGACAGGGAGTACTGAAGCTTTCTTT.